This T cell receptor beta chain appears in the sequencing data of a study of CD8 T cells and mutated HIV epitopes (dated by TCRdb to the early 2020s). Regarding the research as a whole: Acutely infected subjects were chosen according to which epitope form their transmitted founder virus carried and according to their ELISpot responses. This study sequenced single-cell TCR alpha/beta chains from CD8+ T cells that recognized the non-adapted (NAE) and adapted (AE) forms of four HIV Nef epitopes. The cohort comprised under 10 chronically and a handful of acutely HIV-infected subjects. The epitopes were TL10, KY11, RF10 and TY8. Of under 200 subjects screened, the criteria for sorting epitope-specific T cells were met by only a subset. The same epitope was not tested in every subject, and RF10 was the only epitope examined in both acute and chronic HIV infection.

The paper as a whole reports these results and caveats: Compared with acute subjects, chronic subjects had higher clonality among dual tetramer+ cells (mean difference about 0.31), although the study did not have enough power to detect a significant difference. Single-reactive CD8+ T cells were seen only in acutely infected subjects, suggesting possible clonal selection between acute and chronic infection. Some wells contained multiple alpha and beta chain CDR3s, and only cells with both an alpha and a beta chain were included. The main limitations were acknowledged to be the small number of subjects and the diverse clinical presentations of the subjects.

This clonotype is termed large (0.1 to 1%). Per-base qualities were not stored, and no clone one base away is much larger. What the time point label conveys for this sample: sampled during acute HIV-1 infection (about 23-92 days post infection). Peripheral blood mononuclear cells were isolated from leukapheresis or whole blood by Ficoll density gradient separation and then cryopreserved. Without stimulation, thawed PBMCs were stained with HLA class I tetramers loaded with the NAE or AE epitope to identify resting antigen-specific CD8+ T cells. A BD FACS Aria III was used to sort single CD8+ T cells into 96-well plates that contained lysis buffer. The cysteine opens and the phenylalanine closes a CDR3 of 14 amino acids. CDR3 DNA only is kept here, 42 bases in frame from base 1. V is clipped by 2 bases and J by 3 bases, and the sequence between their germline boundaries is 11 bases long. The germline V gene specifies MGHRA as CDR1 and YSYEKL as CDR2.

The library relied on single-cell sequencing. Single-cell cDNA was generated with a method adapted from Smart-seq2 and MARS-Seq, using oligo-dT primers with well-specific UMIs and KAPA HiFi first-round PCR. After pooling, the first-round products went through nested PCR using template-switch oligo forward primers together with barcoded reverse primers specific to the TCR alpha and beta chains. Products were purified with AMPure XP, indexed with TruSeq adapters, and quantified with the KAPA Universal qPCR Library Quantification Kit. TCR libraries were sequenced on an Illumina MiSeq with 2x300 bp paired-end chemistry. The authors' analysis ran thus. After quality filtering, reads were demultiplexed to their wells, mapped onto the TCRA and TCRB loci, and assigned to clonotypes using MiXCR, with analysis then done in VGAS. A modified version of the VDJfasta platform was used to deconvolute the TCR data. CDR3 overlap between plates was analysed to rule out large-scale cross-plate contamination. Clonality was calculated as one minus the ratio of unique productive CDR3s to total productive CDR3s. TCRdb cleaned the public reads at Q25 with fastp, built clones with MiXCR and kept in-frame beta chains. Rows are unified per CDR3 protein, each entry keeping the most common DNA and genes. Here the V and J calls rest on TCRdb's processing, not on the authors' analysis. The sample records 600 to 850 distinct CDR3 sequences, roughly 49% of which are singletons. Around 49% of the sample lies in the top ten.

The input for sequencing was CD8+ T cells sorted from blood by dual tetramer staining, taken during acute HIV infection. Reading the label with the study, this specimen's cell subset or site is: cells binding both NAE and AE RF10 tetramers (cross-reactive), unstimulated. The sequence came from a man in his thirties or forties with HIV-1 infection. The sequence joins TRBV4-1 to TRBJ2-7, with TRBD2 as a weak D call on 6 bases. The CDR3 region has the sequence CASSQSGGVYEQYF. The bases are TGCGCCAGCAGCCAATCCGGGGGAGTCTACGAGCAGTACTTC.